The source of this TCR beta chain is a study of T-cell reconstitution after alpha-beta-depleted transplantation in children. From germline, CDR1 is MNHNS and CDR2 SASEGT. The CDR3 is made up of 13 amino acids. V lost 4 bases to trimming and J lost 6 bases, with 11 bases between them. Molecular barcoding with unique molecular identifiers was used for the TCRbeta library. TCRdb reanalysed the PCR reads using MiXCR and keeps one entry per CDR3 protein. Altogether approximately 240,000 distinct CDR3 sequences are present, around 9.7% being singletons, with the ten largest covering about 5%. In this sample, this clonotype is medium-sized.

The sample in question was PBMCs from the stem cell graft donor, obtained from the stem cell graft. V gene TRBV6-1 combines with J gene TRBJ2-3; D is perhaps TRBD1 (6 bases). The sequence was collected from a human donor who donated a stem cell graft to a child with SCID. CDR3 loop: CASSGQEHDTQYF. CDR3 sequence (DNA): TGTGCCAGCAGTGGACAGGAGCATGATACGCAGTATTTT.